The TCR beta chain described here comes from a study of CD8 T cells in ankylosing spondylitis. Overall study findings and caveats: Prior literature has documented some motif variants in synovial fluid and blood from reactive arthritis. Reportedly, significant enrichment of disease-linked clones occurred in matched ankylosing spondylitis synovial fluid. The authors found the disease-linked clones to be CD8+ and relatively rare in peripheral blood. In ankylosing spondylitis blood, a motif of about eight highly homologous TCR beta variants appeared characteristic.

The CDR3 consists of 14 residues. Germline loops: CDR1 SGHRS, CDR2 YFSETQ. Notes on this clonotype: What it binds is unknown. The junction does not match germline at one end; this may be a read error.

TCR beta libraries were made by quantitative 5'-RACE with molecular barcodes. TCRdb reanalysed the 5' RACE reads using MiXCR and keeps one entry per CDR3 protein. The sample consists of some 840,000 distinct CDR3 sequences, over 9.5% of them appearing once. The clonotype was recovered from a male donor with ankylosing spondylitis. Sample: blood, either unsorted or a sorted T cell fraction (not recorded which). The chain employs TRBV5-1 and TRBJ1-2; D is ambiguous. The CDR3 spells CASRLEETASGYTF. The DNA for the CDR3 is TGCGCCAGCAGGTTGGAAGAGACCGCCAGTGGCTACACCTTC.